A selection of T cell receptor beta chains follows, all from one sample in a study of blood T cell repertoires in COVID-19. Method: immunoSEQ multiplex PCR; TCRdb's copy keeps in-frame clones and lacks some. Among 250,000 or so clones, 91% were seen once, and the ten largest hold around 1.3%. Sequenced material: PBMCs or T cells enriched from blood (not recorded which). Receptors were obtained from a human donor in a cohort exposed to, infected with or recovered from COVID-19 (not recorded which). The donor label of this sample is uncertain. The conserved cysteine and the conserved F or W are not part of the CDR3 here. Fields, in order: V gene, J gene, CDR3 protein.

v_gene: TRBV7-3
j_gene: TRBJ1-5
CDR3aa: ASSLGRSNKIRSNQPQH

v_gene: TRBV6-5
j_gene: TRBJ1-2
CDR3aa: ASSSTVPNYGYT

v_gene: TRBV7-2
j_gene: TRBJ1-5
CDR3aa: ASSIFESQPQH

v_gene: TRBV20-1
j_gene: TRBJ2-7
CDR3aa: SASWPGNLYEQY

v_gene: TRBV2
j_gene: TRBJ2-1
CDR3aa: ASRTGVHNEQF

v_gene: TRBV11-2
j_gene: TRBJ1-4
CDR3aa: ASSRDRGNEKLF

v_gene: TRBV5-1
j_gene: TRBJ1-4
CDR3aa: ASSLAGESDEKLF

v_gene: TRBV11-2
j_gene: TRBJ1-2
CDR3aa: ASSLGQQNYGYT

v_gene: TRBV19
j_gene: TRBJ1-1
CDR3aa: ASNHRAGENVNTEAF

v_gene: TRBV27
j_gene: TRBJ1-6
CDR3aa: ASSSFGEKNSPLH

v_gene: TRBV19
j_gene: TRBJ2-7
CDR3aa: ASSIRPTGGPYEQY

v_gene: TRBV5-1
j_gene: TRBJ2-7
CDR3aa: ASSLDPGEQY

v_gene: TRBV30
j_gene: TRBJ1-6
CDR3aa: AWSVSGTVASPLH

v_gene: TRBV7-9
j_gene: TRBJ2-2
CDR3aa: ASSWSGTTGELF

v_gene: TRBV4-3
j_gene: TRBJ2-5
CDR3aa: ASSQEGSTGWRETQY

v_gene: TRBV7-9
j_gene: TRBJ1-5
CDR3aa: ASSTRGRPQH

v_gene: TRBV5-1
j_gene: TRBJ1-6
CDR3aa: ASSLGGNSPLH

v_gene: TRBV5-4
j_gene: TRBJ1-3
CDR3aa: ASSGGRDLAGNTIY

v_gene: TRBV25-1
j_gene: TRBJ1-2
CDR3aa: ASSTSAQGAYGGYT

v_gene: TRBV19
j_gene: TRBJ2-7
CDR3aa: ASSVGQRFSYEQY

v_gene: TRBV5-1
j_gene: TRBJ2-7
CDR3aa: ASSSQGTLSYEQY

v_gene: TRBV19
j_gene: TRBJ1-2
CDR3aa: ASSLPAGTGNGYT

v_gene: TRBV29-1
j_gene: TRBJ1-2
CDR3aa: SVELQGWGYT

v_gene: TRBV19
j_gene: TRBJ1-5
CDR3aa: ASSSRDRVVWGQPQH

v_gene: TRBV7-9
j_gene: TRBJ1-2
CDR3aa: ASSSTFYGYT

v_gene: TRBV5-1
j_gene: TRBJ1-4
CDR3aa: ASSLAAGDQGEKLF

v_gene: TRBV13
j_gene: TRBJ2-3
CDR3aa: ASSSPTGEDTDTQY

v_gene: TRBV24-1
j_gene: TRBJ1-1
CDR3aa: ATSDRDRPNTEAF

v_gene: TRBV5-6
j_gene: TRBJ2-7
CDR3aa: ASSPSGAPYEQY

v_gene: TRBV28
j_gene: TRBJ2-5
CDR3aa: ASGGAEETQY

v_gene: TRBV19
j_gene: TRBJ1-1
CDR3aa: ASSIGSRNTEAF

v_gene: TRBV2
j_gene: TRBJ2-1
CDR3aa: ASRVGLAGARF

v_gene: TRBV30
j_gene: TRBJ1-2
CDR3aa: AWTGVGGNYGYT

v_gene: TRBV5-1
j_gene: TRBJ2-7
CDR3aa: ASSFSGGHEQY

v_gene: TRBV5-6
j_gene: TRBJ1-5
CDR3aa: ASSYSPVGQPQH

v_gene: TRBV12-3/TRBV12-4
j_gene: TRBJ2-1
CDR3aa: ASSLYGEQF

v_gene: TRBV7-9
j_gene: TRBJ2-2
CDR3aa: ASSPSTGNTGELF

v_gene: TRBV14
j_gene: TRBJ1-2
CDR3aa: ASSSQGWGYGYT

v_gene: TRBV5-1
j_gene: TRBJ2-2
CDR3aa: ASSSLGGDINTGELF

v_gene: TRBV24-1
j_gene: TRBJ2-1
CDR3aa: ATSDIGQGYDEQF

v_gene: TRBV2
j_gene: TRBJ2-7
CDR3aa: ASSVSTVSYEQY

v_gene: TRBV27
j_gene: TRBJ1-6
CDR3aa: ASSRTFYNSPLH

v_gene: TRBV3-1/TRBV3-2
j_gene: TRBJ2-3
CDR3aa: ASSHTGLAGPGGDTQY

v_gene: TRBV2
j_gene: TRBJ1-2
CDR3aa: ASRDTGAPDYGYT

v_gene: TRBV4-1
j_gene: TRBJ1-2
CDR3aa: ASSPRHGPGKGFGYT

v_gene: TRBV19
j_gene: TRBJ1-1
CDR3aa: ASSTARNAEAF

v_gene: TRBV27
j_gene: TRBJ2-5
CDR3aa: ASSPVLAGGGKTQY

v_gene: TRBV27
j_gene: TRBJ1-5
CDR3aa: ASSLSGGNQPQH

v_gene: TRBV27
j_gene: TRBJ1-2
CDR3aa: ASSQGQGGGYT

v_gene: TRBV27
j_gene: TRBJ2-3
CDR3aa: ASSSRTRLDTQY

v_gene: TRBV9
j_gene: TRBJ2-1
CDR3aa: ASSPWTDSYNEQF

v_gene: TRBV27
j_gene: TRBJ2-2
CDR3aa: ASSLRGTGELF

v_gene: TRBV25-1
j_gene: TRBJ1-3
CDR3aa: ASSAGIGNTIY